This T cell receptor beta chain was found in a study of blood T cells in healthy people across ages. Study conclusions and caveats: Naive and antigen-experienced cells could not be conclusively compared, given unsorted PBMCs.

This clonotype has only a few counts. As yet, its antigen is unknown. CDR1 and CDR2 from the germline V gene are MNHEY and SVGEGT. V lost 4 bases, J lost 9 bases, and 13 bases lay in between. This CDR3 comprises 12 residues. Primers used in a second PCR of about 6 to 12 cycles were a sample-barcoded 5' primer and a J-beta primer mix. Each TCR beta cDNA got a 12-nucleotide random molecular identifier. TCRdb independently ran MiXCR on the 5' RACE reads; one entry per CDR3 protein. In the table there are 650,000 to 1,000,000 distinct CDR3 sequences, about 42% of which are singletons. The chain uses TRBV6-2 or TRBV6-3 and TRBJ2-7; unclear D gene. The material sequenced was blood. The receptor was derived from a man older than 75 in good health. The CDR3 DNA reads TGTGCCAGCAGTTTATACGAGACGAGGCAGTACTTC. Amino acids: CASSLYETRQYF.